This note documents a single TCR beta chain sequence. This entry comes from a study of T cells in localized non-small cell lung cancer. CDR1 is MNHEY, CDR2 SMNVEV, per germline (reference sequence). The CDR3 length is 15 residues. V was clipped by 5 bases and J by 6 bases; unmatched bases: 7. Assay: immunoSEQ multiplex PCR; the TCRdb copy retains only in-frame clones and omits some. There are 45,000 to 60,000 clones in the sample; roughly nine tenths occur only once, and more than 2% lies in the top ten. This rearrangement joins TRBV27 to TRBJ1-5; 10 positions match TRBD1. The sample here was PBMCs, taken before any cancer treatment. The origin of this receptor is a man aged 40 to 69 with stage II lung adenocarcinoma. The CDR3 bases are TGTGCCAGCAGTCCCGACAGGGGGCTTCTTCAGCCCCAGCATTTT. Protein: CASSPDRGLLQPQHF.